The 27 T cell receptor beta chains reported below all come from one sample, sequenced in a study of T cell changes during pregnancy in multiple sclerosis. Some clones are missing from TCRdb's copy, which holds only in-frame ones; the method was immunoSEQ multiplex PCR. Of 70,000 to 75,000 clones in the sample, 80% to 95% were seen once. Specimen: peripheral blood, collected before pregnancy. The receptors were sampled from a female donor with multiple sclerosis, enrolled in a pregnancy study.

This clone was picked up a small number of times. The V call is TRBV10-3, the J call TRBJ1-1; D is unresolved. Trimming left V 0 bases short and J 5 bases short, with 7 bases between. From germline, CDR1 is ENHRY and CDR2 SYGVKD. CDR3 length: 13 amino acids. The DNA for the CDR3 is TGTGCCATCAGTGAGTCGGAGGTTACTGAAGCTTTCTTT. Encoded protein: CAISESEVTEAFF.

The chain links TRBV6-5 to TRBJ2-7, with 9 nucleotides matching TRBD1. The CDR3 is 15 residues long. After removal of 7 bases from V and 3 bases from J, the junction contained 10 bases not matched to a gene. Germline V CDR1 and CDR2: MNHEY, SVGAGI. CDR3 nucleotides: TGTGCCAGCACCCGATCCGGGACAGGGTACTACGAGCAGTACTTC. Its protein product is CASTRSGTGYYEQYF.

The DNA for the CDR3 is TGTGCCAGCAGCGCCCGCCGGGACAGGGACCATGAGCAGTTCTTC. It is translated as CASSARRDRDHEQFF. The chain has TRBV2 and TRBJ2-1; 9 positions agree with TRBD1. V dropped 6 bases and J dropped 8; count of bases not matched to a gene: 11. The V gene's germline CDR1 is SNHLY and CDR2 FYNNEI. This CDR3 spans 15 amino acids.

The chain combines TRBV25-1 with TRBJ2-5; TRBD2 matches at 11 bases. The CDR3 is 16 amino acids. The germline V gene encodes CDR1 MGHDK and CDR2 SYGVNS. J was trimmed by 4 bases and V by 1 base; bases with no gene match: 5. CDR3 sequence reads: CASSEWFSGRGETQYF. The CDR3 region has the DNA TGTGCCAGCAGTGAATGGTTTAGCGGGAGGGGAGAGACCCAGTACTTC.

Here the CDR3 reads CATSYSGLPIEQYF. The CDR3 coding sequence is TGTGCCACCAGCTACTCGGGACTCCCCATCGAGCAGTACTTC. This sequence joins TRBV15 and TRBJ2-7; possible D gene TRBD2, 6 bases. The CDR3 sequence is 14 residues long. Trimming left V 5 bases short and J 6 bases short, with 17 bases between. Per germline, CDR1 LNHNV and CDR2 YYDKDF (reference sequence).

The chain uses TRBV7-2 and TRBJ1-2; D is undetermined. The V end was cut by 0 bases, the J end by 5 bases, with 7 bases between. This CDR3 is built from 13 residues. Germline V gives CDR1 SGHTA, CDR2 FQGNSA. This CDR3 reads CASSLAIDYGYTF. In nucleotides, the CDR3 is TGTGCCAGCAGCTTAGCGATAGATTATGGCTACACCTTC. Full variable domain (remainder filled in from reference TRBV7-2 and TRBJ1-2): GAGVSQSPSNKVTEKGKDVELRCDPISGHTALYWYRQSLGQGLEFLIYFQGNSAPDKSGLPSDRFSAERTGGSVSTLTIQRTQQEDSAVYLCASSLAIDYGYTFGSGTRLTVV.

The genes are TRBV5-4 and TRBJ1-4, with 10 bases identical to TRBD1. The CDR3 spans 17 residues. The trim removed 2 bases at V and 0 bases at J, leaving 4 bases unmatched. Germline V gene data show CDR1 as SGHNT and CDR2 as YYREEE (reference sequence). CDR3 protein: CASSFGTGAPTNEKLFF. CDR3 DNA sequence: TGTGCCAGCAGCTTTGGGACAGGGGCCCCAACTAATGAAAAACTGTTTTTT.

The chain has TRBV10-3 and TRBJ2-1, with 8 bases that match TRBD2. The CDR3 length is 13 residues. Germline trimming cut 3 bases from V and 10 bases from J; bases unmatched to any gene: 5. Germline-derived CDR1 and CDR2 are ENHRY and SYGVKD. Here the CDR3 DNA reads TGTGCCATCAGTGATAAACTAGCGGTCGAGCAGTTCTTC. Translation: CAISDKLAVEQFF.

This chain links TRBV7-2 with TRBJ2-6, with D possibly being TRBD2 (6 bases). Trimming removed 7 bases from V and 2 bases from J, with 9 bases in between. The germline V gene encodes CDR1 SGHTA and CDR2 FQGNSA. The CDR3 covers 14 residues. Here the CDR3 reads CASNSGAGANVLTF. The CDR3 DNA sequence: TGTGCCAGCAATTCGGGAGCTGGGGCCAACGTCCTGACTTTC.

The chain employs TRBV6-1 and TRBJ1-5, with 7 positions matching TRBD1. This CDR3 comprises 15 residues. With 6 bases clipped from V and 5 bases from J, the junction kept 10 bases outside the gene matches. The germline V gene has CDR1 MNHNS and CDR2 SASEGT. CDR3 nucleotide sequence: TGTGCCAGCAGACCGACAGGGTTTGAAGATCAGCCCCAGCATTTT. Translated: CASRPTGFEDQPQHF.

CDR3 DNA: TGCGCCAGCAGCTTGGCCGAGAGTAGCGGGAGGGCCGGACAGACCCAGTACTTC. This gives the protein CASSLAESSGRAGQTQYF. The chain carries TRBV5-1 and TRBJ2-5, with 11 positions matching TRBD2. Germline V gene sequence: CDR1 SGHRS, CDR2 YFSETQ. CDR3 length: 18 residues. V shed 0 bases and J 6 bases; nucleotides not matched to a gene: 13. Combining the CDR3 with reference TRBV5-1 and TRBJ2-5 gives the whole variable domain KAGVTQTPRYLIKTRGQQVTLSCSPISGHRSVSWYQQTPGQGLQFLFEYFSETQRNKGNFPGRFSGRQFSNSRSEMNVSTLELGDSALYLCASSLAESSGRAGQTQYFGPGTRLLVL.

This clone was counted between two and nine times. The chain uses TRBV4-3 and TRBJ2-6; tentative D call: TRBD2 (5 bases). The CDR3 has 16 amino acids. Trimming left V 0 bases short and J 4 bases short, with 10 bases between. From germline, CDR1 is LGHNA and CDR2 YSLEER. CDR3 DNA: TGCGCCAGCAGCCAAGAAGAGGGTACCGGGGCCAACGTCCTGACTTTC. Amino acids: CASSQEEGTGANVLTF.

The CDR3 nucleotides are TGTGCCAGCAGTGAAGGGTCCGGGAACTACGAGCAGTACTTC. It codes for CASSEGSGNYEQYF. This chain uses TRBV6-1 with TRBJ2-7; a weak D match, TRBD2 (5 bases). Trimming removed 1 base at V and 3 bases at J, with 10 bases between. Germline V CDR1 and CDR2: MNHNS, SASEGT. The CDR3 totals 14 residues.

The V gene is TRBV5-1, the J gene TRBJ1-2; D unresolved. This CDR3 has 14 amino acids. Trimming pared 0 bases from V and 5 bases from J, leaving 11 bases between. The germline CDR1 and CDR2 sequences are SGHRS and YFSETQ. As DNA, the CDR3 is TGCGCCAGCAGCTTGGCCGGGTCAGAGTATGGCTACACCTTC. Translated, it gives CASSLAGSEYGYTF.

This sequence joins TRBV15 and TRBJ1-1, with unresolved D. The CDR3 contains 16 residues. The V and J ends lost 0 bases and 1 base respectively, with 12 bases between them. Germline V CDR1 and CDR2: LNHNV, YYDKDF (reference sequence). The CDR3 sequence is CATSREIIAGNTEAFF. The CDR3 bases are TGTGCCACCAGCAGAGAGATAATTGCCGGGAACACTGAAGCTTTCTTT.

The chain joins TRBV7-2 to TRBJ1-4; 7 nucleotides agree with TRBD1. With V trimmed by 3 bases and J by 3 bases, 4 bases remained unmatched. Per the germline V gene, CDR1 is SGHTA and CDR2 is FQGNSA. CDR3 length: 15 residues. The CDR3 coding sequence is TGTGCCAGCAGCTTGGCGGGACAGTCTAATGAAAAACTGTTTTTT. Amino acid sequence: CASSLAGQSNEKLFF.

The V gene is TRBV5-5, the J gene TRBJ2-7; 8 positions agree with TRBD2. The germline gives CDR1 SGHKS, CDR2 YYEKEE (reference sequence). The ends lost 0 bases at V and 2 bases at J; junction bases unmatched: 1. The CDR3 spans 14 residues. CDR3 loop: CASSLVAGPYEQYF. The CDR3 coding sequence is TGTGCCAGCAGCTTGGTAGCGGGACCCTACGAGCAGTACTTC. Variable domain in full (rest from reference TRBV5-5 and TRBJ2-7): DAGVTQSPTHLIKTRGQQVTLRCSPISGHKSVSWYQQVLGQGPQFIFQYYEKEERGRGNFPDRFSARQFPNYSSELNVNALLLGDSALYLCASSLVAGPYEQYFGPGTRLTVT.

V usage is TRBV28 and J usage is TRBJ1-2; 8 bases line up with TRBD1. CDR3 length: 17 residues. CDR1 is MDHEN and CDR2 is SYDVKM in the germline V gene. J was trimmed by 0 bases and V by 1 base; bases with no gene match: 7. The CDR3 DNA reads TGTGCCAGCAGTTTATCAGGGGGCGCAAGGGCTAACTATGGCTACACCTTC. It yields the protein CASSLSGGARANYGYTF.

This clone was picked up one time. The chain combines TRBV5-1 with TRBJ2-1; 12 bases align to TRBD1. Germline V lookup: CDR1 SGHRS, CDR2 YFSETQ. The CDR3 has 18 residues. V was clipped by 4 bases and J by 0 bases; unmatched bases: 8. The CDR3 DNA follows: TGCGCCAGCAGCACCTATCCGGGACAGGGGGCCTCCTACAATGAGCAGTTCTTC. This encodes CASSTYPGQGASYNEQFF.

The rearrangement uses TRBV28 and TRBJ2-5, with a tentative D call TRBD2 (5 bases). Germline V gene lookup returns CDR1 MDHEN and CDR2 SYDVKM. V was trimmed by 5 bases and J by 3 bases, leaving 13 bases between them. CDR3 length equals 14 residues. The CDR3 DNA is TGTGCCAGCAGTCCCTTATCGGGGAAAGAGACCCAGTACTTC. It codes for CASSPLSGKETQYF.

V is TRBV6-1 and J is TRBJ2-7, with TRBD2 identical over 7 bases. Per the germline V gene, CDR1 is MNHNS and CDR2 is SASEGT. The CDR3 sequence is 14 residues long. The J segment lost 0 bases and the V segment lost 7 bases, leaving 6 bases of the junction unmatched. The chain's CDR3 is CASTEASGSYEQYF. In nucleotides, the CDR3 is TGTGCCAGCACCGAAGCTAGCGGCTCCTACGAGCAGTACTTC.

The gene calls are TRBV7-2 and TRBJ1-2; 7 nucleotides agree with TRBD1. CDR3 size: 13 residues. After removal of 3 bases from V and 3 bases from J, the junction contained 1 base not matched to a gene. Germline V gene sequence: CDR1 SGHTA, CDR2 FQGNSA. CDR3 in DNA: TGTGCCAGCAGCTTCGGGACAGACTATGGCTACACCTTC. Translating it yields CASSFGTDYGYTF.

The chain combines TRBV19 with TRBJ1-2, with D unclear. CDR1 is LNHDA and CDR2 is SQIVND in the germline V gene (reference sequence). The length of the CDR3 is 13 residues. Trimming took 6 bases from V and 10 from J, leaving 18 bases between them. The CDR3, as DNA: TGTGCCAGTAGCGACCAACACCGGGGAGTCTACACCTTC. Translating it yields CASSDQHRGVYTF. The full variable domain, completed using reference TRBV19 and TRBJ1-2, is DGGITQSPKYLFRKEGQNVTLSCEQNLNHDAMYWYRQDPGQGLRLIYYSQIVNDFQKGDIAEGYSVSREKKESFPLTVTSAQKNPTAFYLCASSDQHRGVYTFGSGTRLTVV.

V is TRBV7-3 and J is TRBJ1-1; the D is unclear. This CDR3 is built from 15 residues. Looked up from germline, CDR1 is SGHTA and CDR2 is FQGTGA. V gave up 2 bases and J gave up 2 bases, with 12 bases separating them. This chain's CDR3 is CASSLVGSGNTEAFF. CDR3 DNA: TGTGCCAGCAGCTTAGTCGGGAGTGGAAACACTGAAGCTTTCTTT.

The chain recombines TRBV9 with TRBJ2-3, with TRBD2 matching 9 bases. Germline V lookup: CDR1 SGDLS, CDR2 YYNGEE. Germline trimming cut 2 bases from V and 1 base from J; bases unmatched to any gene: 8. The CDR3 sequence is 17 residues long. This CDR3 reads CASSVVGSGSGTDTQYF. CDR3 sequence (DNA): TGTGCCAGCAGCGTTGTGGGTAGCGGGAGTGGCACAGATACGCAGTATTTT.

The gene calls are TRBV6-6 and TRBJ2-7, with D possibly TRBD2 on 6 matching bases. Germline V lookup: CDR1 MNHNY, CDR2 SVGAGI (reference sequence). Trimming removed 8 bases from V and 3 bases from J, with 14 bases in between. The CDR3 is made up of 13 amino acids. The CDR3 nucleotides are TGTGCCAGCCTTAGCGGATTATACTACGAGCAGTACTTC. Translated: CASLSGLYYEQYF.

The CDR3 region is CSVGESFGANVLTF. In nucleotides, the CDR3 is TGCAGCGTCGGAGAGTCTTTTGGGGCCAACGTCCTGACTTTC. The chain couples TRBV29-1 to TRBJ2-6; D call uncertain. Trimming left V 6 bases short and J 3 bases short, with 12 bases between. CDR1 and CDR2 (germline): SQVTM, ANQGSEA. The CDR3 contains 14 residues.